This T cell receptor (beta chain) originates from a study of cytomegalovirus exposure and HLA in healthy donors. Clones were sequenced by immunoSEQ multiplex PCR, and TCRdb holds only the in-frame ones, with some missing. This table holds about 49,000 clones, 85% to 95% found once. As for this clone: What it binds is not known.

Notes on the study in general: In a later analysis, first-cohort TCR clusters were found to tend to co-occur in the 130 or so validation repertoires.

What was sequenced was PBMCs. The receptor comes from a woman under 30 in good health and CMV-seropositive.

For the CDR3, the DNA is TGTGCCAGCATTCTCCGGACTAGTAGTTTCCACAATGAGCAGTTCTTC. Amino acid sequence: CASILRTSSFHNEQFF. The V call is TRBV5-6, the J call TRBJ2-1, with 7 bases matching TRBD2. V shed 6 bases and J 5 bases; nucleotides not matched to a gene: 14. The CDR3 is 16 amino acids. CDR1 and CDR2 from the germline V gene are SGHDT and YYEEEE.